The 25 T cell receptor beta chains below come from one sample, sequenced in a study of neurological immune-mediated disorders. TCRdb independently ran MiXCR on the 5' RACE reads; one entry per CDR3 protein. The data show about 120,000 distinct CDR3 sequences, with roughly 3.1% seen just once and 1% to 1.5% held by the top ten. The sequencing sample was made of PBMCs. The receptors shown here come from a woman in her 30s with multiple sclerosis.

Regarding this clonotype: A much larger clone differs from this one at a single base, so this may be a read error. This chain uses TRBV7-2 with TRBJ2-1; no clear D gene. V was trimmed by 1 base and J by 12 bases, leaving 13 bases between them. From germline, CDR1 is SGHTA and CDR2 FQGNSA. The CDR3 runs 13 residues. This CDR3 reads CASSLEFVDAQFF. CDR3 coding DNA: TGTGCCAGCAGCTTAGAGTTTGTCGATGCGCAGTTCTTC.

This clonotype was observed at least ten times. CDR3 residues: CASSLTGNNEQYF. CDR3 coding DNA: TGTGCCAGCAGTTTGACAGGGAACAACGAGCAGTACTTC. This sequence joins TRBV27 and TRBJ2-7; the match to TRBD1 covers 7 bases. CDR3 length equals 13 residues. Germline CDR1 reads MNHEY; CDR2 reads SMNVEV (reference sequence). With 3 bases clipped from V and 5 bases from J, the junction kept 4 bases outside the gene matches.

In its sample, this clonotype was seen many times. J is TRBJ2-1 and V is TRBV18; TRBD2 matches at 13 bases. The germline V gene has CDR1 KGHSH and CDR2 LQKENI. This CDR3 spans 19 amino acids. V shed 6 bases and J 0 bases; nucleotides not matched to a gene: 11. The CDR3 sequence is CASSLTSGREFSSYNEQFF. DNA of the CDR3: TGTGCCAGCTCGCTAACTAGCGGGAGGGAATTTAGCTCCTACAATGAGCAGTTCTTC.

This clonotype was seen repeatedly, ten times or more. The chain combines TRBV20-1 with TRBJ1-5; D uncertain. This CDR3 comprises 15 residues. Germline V gene sequence: CDR1 DFQATT, CDR2 SNEGSKA (reference sequence). V was clipped by 0 bases and J by 2 bases, with 11 bases between them. In nucleotides, the CDR3 is TGCAGTGCTAGAGAGGCCGTGGCGGGCAATCAGCCCCAGCATTTT. This encodes CSAREAVAGNQPQHF.

This clonotype was recorded at least ten times. The rearrangement joins TRBV18 to TRBJ1-1, with 9 bases matching TRBD1. J was trimmed by 5 bases and V by 4 bases; bases with no gene match: 8. Germline V gene data show CDR1 as KGHSH and CDR2 as LQKENI. The CDR3 consists of 15 residues. The CDR3 is CASSLGTGWLTEAFF. The CDR3 DNA follows: TGTGCCAGCTCACTGGGGACAGGGTGGTTGACTGAAGCTTTCTTT. Together with reference TRBV18 and TRBJ1-1, the CDR3 gives the full variable domain: NAGVMQNPRHLVRRRGQEARLRCSPMKGHSHVYWYRQLPEEGLKFMVYLQKENIIDESGMPKERFSAEFPKEGPSILRIQQVVRGDSAAYFCASSLGTGWLTEAFFGQGTRLTVV.

This clonotype was counted ten times or more. The rearrangement links TRBV6-2 or TRBV6-3 to TRBJ1-1, with D unresolved. Germline values: CDR1 MNHEY, CDR2 SVGEGT. The CDR3 contains 16 residues. V lost 2 bases, J lost 5 bases, and 18 bases lay in between. The CDR3 here is CASSYAIGGMGTEAFF. DNA of the CDR3: TGTGCCAGCAGTTACGCGATAGGCGGGATGGGTACTGAAGCTTTCTTT.

The gene calls are TRBV4-1 and TRBJ1-4; D is ambiguous. Per the germline V gene, CDR1 is MGHRA and CDR2 is YSYEKL. Trimming stripped 2 bases from V and 8 bases from J, with 18 bases between. The CDR3 covers 16 residues. CDR3 in DNA: TGCGCCAGCAGCCAACAGCCGGGAACTGAGGTGGAAAAACTGTTTTTT. Translating gives CASSQQPGTEVEKLFF.

The sample holds many counts of this clonotype. This chain links TRBV5-5 with TRBJ2-1, with 13 bases that match TRBD2. After removal of 4 bases from V and 9 bases from J, the junction contained 10 bases not matched to a gene. The germline V gene encodes CDR1 SGHKS and CDR2 YYEKEE (reference sequence). The CDR3 is 16 amino acids. CDR3 protein: CASSGTSGRAVVEQFF. The CDR3 region has the DNA TGTGCCAGCAGCGGTACTAGCGGGAGGGCCGTGGTTGAGCAGTTCTTC.

This clonotype was picked up many times. This chain connects TRBV20-1 to TRBJ1-1; D unclear. The V end was cut by 6 bases, the J end by 0 bases, with 17 bases between. This CDR3 contains 15 residues. CDR1 and CDR2 from the germline V gene are DFQATT and SNEGSKA (reference sequence). The CDR3 DNA sequence: TGCAGTGCCTCGGGTCGCCTCGGGGTGAACACTGAAGCTTTCTTT. It translates to CSASGRLGVNTEAFF.

This clonotype appeared many times. The CDR3 spells CAWSVRDKLGQPQHF. The CDR3 region has the DNA TGTGCCTGGAGTGTAAGGGACAAGCTCGGTCAGCCCCAGCATTTT. The genes are TRBV30 and TRBJ1-5, with a weak D call TRBD1 (6 bases). This CDR3 is 15 amino acids long. The germline CDR1 and CDR2 sequences are GTSNPN and SVGIG (reference sequence). V was cut by 0 bases and J by 6 bases, with 15 bases left in between.

Many counts were recorded for this clonotype. In DNA form, the CDR3 reads TGTGCCAGCAGTCCCCATAAAACCGGGACTAGCGGTTTCAATGAGCAGTTCTTC. It codes for CASSPHKTGTSGFNEQFF. The chain carries TRBV12-3 or TRBV12-4 and TRBJ2-1, with TRBD2 matching over 11 bases. This CDR3 contains 18 residues. V was pared by 5 bases and J by 6 bases, with 15 bases of the junction left unmatched.

The chain recombines TRBV24-1 with TRBJ2-3; 10 nucleotides agree with TRBD2. The CDR3 totals 17 residues. Trimming took 2 bases from V and 4 from J; bases not matched to a gene: 8. Germline CDR1 KGHDR, CDR2 SFDVKD. CDR3 in amino acids: CATSDSGTSEISDTQYF. The DNA for the CDR3 is TGTGCCACCAGTGATTCCGGGACTAGCGAAATCTCAGATACGCAGTATTTT.

The chain uses TRBV20-1 and TRBJ2-1, with TRBD1 matching over 8 bases. The CDR3 consists of 13 residues. The germline gives CDR1 DFQATT, CDR2 SNEGSKA (reference sequence). Trimming cost V 4 bases and J 4 bases; bases outside gene matches: 3. The CDR3 bases are TGCAGTGCTACCCGGGACAGGTACAATGAGCAGTTCTTC. This codes for CSATRDRYNEQFF.

This clonotype came up many times. This chain connects TRBV19 to TRBJ2-5; a possible D gene is TRBD2 (5 bases). The V gene's germline CDR1 is LNHDA and CDR2 SQIVND (reference sequence). V lost 5 bases to trimming and J lost 1 base, with 5 bases between them. The CDR3 totals 12 residues. CDR3 nucleotides: TGTGCCAGTAGTCGGGGCCAAGAGACCCAGTACTTC. Protein sequence: CASSRGQETQYF.

This clonotype was counted many times. V is TRBV7-8 and J is TRBJ1-4; D is unresolved. Germline V gene data show CDR1 as SGHVS and CDR2 as FQNEAQ. V was clipped by 5 bases and J by 7 bases, with 11 bases between them. The CDR3 has 13 residues. The CDR3 DNA is TGTGCCAGCAGCGAGCCCTTCCGTGAAAAACTGTTTTTT. This sequence encodes CASSEPFREKLFF.

This clonotype was picked up a small number of times. The chain employs TRBV5-5 and TRBJ2-2; D gene unclear. V lost 0 bases to trimming and J lost 3 bases, with 9 bases between them. Looked up from germline, CDR1 is SGHKS and CDR2 is YYEKEE (reference sequence). This CDR3 region has 15 residues. In nucleotides, the CDR3 is TGTGCCAGCAGCTTGGGTACATCTCACACCGGGGAGCTGTTTTTT. It yields the protein CASSLGTSHTGELFF.

The rearrangement uses TRBV7-2 and TRBJ1-1; D perhaps matches TRBD1 (5 bases). The CDR3 extends over 16 amino acids. The germline V gene has CDR1 SGHTA and CDR2 FQGNSA. Deletions cut 4 bases from V and 4 bases from J, with 19 bases between. The CDR3: CASSSRLGSGGTEAFF. DNA of the CDR3: TGTGCCAGCAGCTCTCGACTGGGGTCGGGGGGCACTGAAGCTTTCTTT.

The table lists this clonotype with a count of one. A read error may explain this, as a much larger clone is one base away. The chain couples TRBV12-3 or TRBV12-4 to TRBJ2-3; weak D call: TRBD2 (5 bases). This CDR3 is 11 amino acids long. This CDR3 is CDSTRGLSQYF. Written as DNA, the CDR3 is TGTGACAGCACTAGAGGGTTGTCGCAGTATTTT.

Many counts were recorded for this clonotype. The chain combines TRBV20-1 with TRBJ2-7; D is ambiguous. The CDR3 covers 13 residues. V lost 3 bases to trimming and J lost 4 bases, with 13 bases between them. In germline, CDR1 is DFQATT, CDR2 SNEGSKA (reference sequence). The CDR3 loop reads CSARTGYSYEQYF. CDR3 nucleotide sequence: TGCAGTGCTAGGACCGGCTACTCATACGAGCAGTACTTC.

This clonotype occurred many times. This chain links TRBV15 with TRBJ1-6; D is possibly TRBD1 (5 bases). Trimming took 3 bases from V and 5 from J, leaving 17 bases between them. In germline, CDR1 is LNHNV, CDR2 YYDKDF (reference sequence). The CDR3 spans 17 residues. The CDR3 DNA is TGTGCCACCAGCAGCCTGGGACCGATCGAAGATAATTCACCCCTCCACTTT. Translation gives CATSSLGPIEDNSPLHF.

J is TRBJ2-7 and V is TRBV19, with 7 bases lining up with TRBD2. This CDR3 is 14 amino acids long. After removal of 8 bases from V and 7 bases from J, the junction contained 14 bases not matched to a gene. CDR1 and CDR2 from the germline V gene are LNHDA and SQIVND (reference sequence). DNA of the CDR3: TGTGCCAGTGGGGCGCCGGCGGGAGTGTGGGAGCAGTACTTC. Encoded protein: CASGAPAGVWEQYF.

This clonotype has ten or more counts. The chain is built from TRBV7-9 and TRBJ1-2; D gene ambiguous. Germline CDR1 is SEHNR and CDR2 is FQNEAQ (reference sequence). This CDR3 is built from 13 residues. V was shortened by 7 bases and J by 7 bases, with 16 bases between the two germline ends. The CDR3 spells CASTPAGFGGYTF. The CDR3, as DNA: TGTGCCAGCACCCCCGCAGGATTCGGTGGCTACACCTTC.

This clonotype was picked up a small number of times. This chain uses TRBV5-1 with TRBJ1-1, with TRBD1 identical over 7 bases. The CDR3 sequence is 16 residues long. Trimming took 0 bases from V and 4 from J; bases not matched to a gene: 9. The V gene's germline CDR1 is SGHRS and CDR2 YFSETQ. The DNA of the CDR3 is TGCGCCAGCAGCTTGGACAGGGGATCAAGGATCACTGAAGCTTTCTTT. This gives the protein CASSLDRGSRITEAFF.

In this sample, this clonotype turned up many times. The V and J genes are TRBV13 and TRBJ2-1; TRBD2 matches at 8 bases. Germline CDR1 reads PRHDT; CDR2 reads FYEKMQ (reference sequence). This CDR3 comprises 15 residues. V gave up 2 bases and J gave up 3 bases; unmatched junction bases: 3. CDR3 DNA sequence: TGTGCCAGCAGCTTATTGGCGGGAGGCTACAATGAGCAGTTCTTC. It codes for CASSLLAGGYNEQFF.

This clonotype was counted ten times or more. The chain employs TRBV10-3 and TRBJ2-3, with 12 bases that match TRBD2. From germline, CDR1 is ENHRY and CDR2 SYGVKD. V was clipped by 2 bases and J by 0 bases; unmatched bases: 0. This CDR3 spans 16 amino acids. The chain's CDR3 is CAISETSGGSTDTQYF. As DNA, the CDR3 is TGTGCCATCAGTGAGACTAGCGGGGGGAGCACAGATACGCAGTATTTT.